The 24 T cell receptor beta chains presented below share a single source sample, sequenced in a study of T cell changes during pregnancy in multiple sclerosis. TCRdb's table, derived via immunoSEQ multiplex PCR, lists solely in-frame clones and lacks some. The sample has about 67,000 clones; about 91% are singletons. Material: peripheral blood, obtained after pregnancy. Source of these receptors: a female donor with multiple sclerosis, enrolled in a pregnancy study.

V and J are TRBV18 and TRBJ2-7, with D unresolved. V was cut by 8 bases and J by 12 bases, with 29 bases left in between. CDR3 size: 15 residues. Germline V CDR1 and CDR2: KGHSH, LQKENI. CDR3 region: CASAPGLDGPSRWYF. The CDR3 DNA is TGTGCCAGCGCCCCTGGGTTAGATGGGCCGTCGAGATGGTACTTC.

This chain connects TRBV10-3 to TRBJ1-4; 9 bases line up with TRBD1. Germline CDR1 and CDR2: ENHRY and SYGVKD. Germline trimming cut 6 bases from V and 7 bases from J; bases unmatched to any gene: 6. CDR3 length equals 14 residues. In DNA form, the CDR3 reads TGTGCCATCAGGGGGGACAGGGCGGGTGAAAAACTGTTTTTT. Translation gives CAIRGDRAGEKLFF.

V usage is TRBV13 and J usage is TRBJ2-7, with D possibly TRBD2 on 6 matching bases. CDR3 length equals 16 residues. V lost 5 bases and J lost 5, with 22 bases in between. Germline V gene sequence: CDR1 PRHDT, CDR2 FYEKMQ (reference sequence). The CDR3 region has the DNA TGTGCCAGCAGCAAATCACCGGGACTCCATAACCACGAGCAGTACTTC. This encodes CASSKSPGLHNHEQYF. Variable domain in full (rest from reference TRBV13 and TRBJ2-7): AAGVIQSPRHLIKEKRETATLKCYPIPRHDTVYWYQQGPGQDPQFLISFYEKMQSDKGSIPDRFSAQQFSDYHSELNMSSLELGDSALYFCASSKSPGLHNHEQYFGPGTRLTVT.

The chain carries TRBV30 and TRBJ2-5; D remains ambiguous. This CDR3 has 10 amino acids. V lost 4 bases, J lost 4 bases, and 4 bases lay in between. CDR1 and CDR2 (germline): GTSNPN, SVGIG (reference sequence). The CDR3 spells CAWTGETQYF. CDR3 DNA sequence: TGTGCCTGGACCGGAGAGACCCAGTACTTC.

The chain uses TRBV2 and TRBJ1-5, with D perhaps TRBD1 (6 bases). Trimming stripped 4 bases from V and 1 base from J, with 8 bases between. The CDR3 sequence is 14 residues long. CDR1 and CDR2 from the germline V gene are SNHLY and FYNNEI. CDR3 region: CASSGTASNQPQHF. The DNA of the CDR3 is TGTGCCAGCAGTGGGACAGCGAGCAATCAGCCCCAGCATTTT.

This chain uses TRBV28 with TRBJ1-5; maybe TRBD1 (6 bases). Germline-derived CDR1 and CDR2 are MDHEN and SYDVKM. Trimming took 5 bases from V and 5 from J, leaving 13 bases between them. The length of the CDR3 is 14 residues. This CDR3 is CASSPQAGDQPQHF. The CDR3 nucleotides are TGTGCCAGCAGTCCTCAGGCAGGGGATCAGCCCCAGCATTTT.

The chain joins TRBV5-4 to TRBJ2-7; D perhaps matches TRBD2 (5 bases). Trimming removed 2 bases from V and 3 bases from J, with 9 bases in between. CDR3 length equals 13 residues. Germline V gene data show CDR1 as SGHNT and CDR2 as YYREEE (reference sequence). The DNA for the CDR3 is TGTGCCAGCAGCTTAGCGGCGGGCTACGAGCAGTACTTC. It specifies CASSLAAGYEQYF.

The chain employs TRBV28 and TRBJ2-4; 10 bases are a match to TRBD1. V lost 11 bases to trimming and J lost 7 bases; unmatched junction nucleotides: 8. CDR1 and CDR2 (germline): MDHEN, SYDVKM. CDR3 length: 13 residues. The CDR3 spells CASNSGQGNIQYF. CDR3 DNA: TGTGCCTCCAACTCGGGACAGGGGAACATTCAGTACTTC.

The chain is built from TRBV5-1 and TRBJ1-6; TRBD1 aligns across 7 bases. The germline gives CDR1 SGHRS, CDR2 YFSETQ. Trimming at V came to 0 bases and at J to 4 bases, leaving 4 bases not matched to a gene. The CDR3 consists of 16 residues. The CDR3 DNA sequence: TGCGCCAGCAGCTTGGCCGAGACAGGGTATAATTCACCCCTCCACTTT. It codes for CASSLAETGYNSPLHF.

The CDR3 loop reads CASSQELPGQGGTEAFF. The CDR3 nucleotides read TGTGCCAGCAGCCAAGAGCTACCGGGACAGGGGGGCACTGAAGCTTTCTTT. The rearrangement links TRBV4-2 to TRBJ1-1, with 11 bases aligning to TRBD1. Germline CDR1 LGHNA, CDR2 YNFKEQ. The CDR3 consists of 17 residues. V lost 0 bases to trimming and J lost 4 bases; unmatched junction nucleotides: 7.

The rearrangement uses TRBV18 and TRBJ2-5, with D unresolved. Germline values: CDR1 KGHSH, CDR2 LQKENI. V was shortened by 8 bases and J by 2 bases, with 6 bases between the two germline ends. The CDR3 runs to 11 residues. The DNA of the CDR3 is TGTGCCAGCGAACAACAAGAGACCCAGTACTTC. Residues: CASEQQETQYF. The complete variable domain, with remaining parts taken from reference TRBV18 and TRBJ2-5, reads NAGVMQNPRHLVRRRGQEARLRCSPMKGHSHVYWYRQLPEEGLKFMVYLQKENIIDESGMPKERFSAEFPKEGPSILRIQQVVRGDSAAYFCASEQQETQYFGPGTRLLVL.

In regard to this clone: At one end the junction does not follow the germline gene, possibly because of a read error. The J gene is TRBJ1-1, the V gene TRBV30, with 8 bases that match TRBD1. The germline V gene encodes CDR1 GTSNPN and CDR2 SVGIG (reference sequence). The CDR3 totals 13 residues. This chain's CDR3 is CAWTGGLKTEAFF. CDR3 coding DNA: TGTGCCTGGACAGGGGGCTTGAAAACTGAAGCTTTCTTT.

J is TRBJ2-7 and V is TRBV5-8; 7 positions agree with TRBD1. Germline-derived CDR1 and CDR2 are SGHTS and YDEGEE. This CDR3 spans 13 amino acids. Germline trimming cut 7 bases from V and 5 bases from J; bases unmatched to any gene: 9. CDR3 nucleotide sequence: TGTGCCAGCTGGAGACAGGGTTCCCACGAGCAGTACTTC. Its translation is CASWRQGSHEQYF.

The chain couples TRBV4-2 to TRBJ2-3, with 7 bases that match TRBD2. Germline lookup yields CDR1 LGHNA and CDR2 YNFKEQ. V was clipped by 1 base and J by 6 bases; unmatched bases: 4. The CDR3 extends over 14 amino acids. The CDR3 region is CASSQGTRSDTQYF. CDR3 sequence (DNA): TGTGCCAGCAGCCAAGGGACTAGAAGTGATACGCAGTATTTT.

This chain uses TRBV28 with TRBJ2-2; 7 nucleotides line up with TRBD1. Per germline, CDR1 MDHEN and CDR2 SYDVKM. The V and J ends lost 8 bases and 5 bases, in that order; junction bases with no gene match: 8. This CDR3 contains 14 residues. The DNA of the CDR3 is TGTGCCAGCTTCCCCGGACAGGAGACCGGGGAGCTGTTTTTT. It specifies CASFPGQETGELFF.

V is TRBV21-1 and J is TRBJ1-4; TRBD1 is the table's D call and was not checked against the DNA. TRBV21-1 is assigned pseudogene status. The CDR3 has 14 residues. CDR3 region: CASSYGTGVEKLFF. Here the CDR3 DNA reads TGTGCCAGCAGCTACGGGACAGGGGTCGAAAAACTGTTTTTT.

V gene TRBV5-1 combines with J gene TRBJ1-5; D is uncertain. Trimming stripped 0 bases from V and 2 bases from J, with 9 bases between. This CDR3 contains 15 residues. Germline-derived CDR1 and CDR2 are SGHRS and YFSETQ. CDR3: CASSLEGGGNQPQHF. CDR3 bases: TGCGCCAGCAGCTTGGAGGGCGGGGGCAATCAGCCCCAGCATTTT.

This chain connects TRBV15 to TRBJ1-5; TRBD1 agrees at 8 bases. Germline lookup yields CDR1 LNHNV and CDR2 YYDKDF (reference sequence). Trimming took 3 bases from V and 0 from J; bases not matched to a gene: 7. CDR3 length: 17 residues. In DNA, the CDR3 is TGTGCCACCAGCAGGTCCCGGGACAGGAATAGCAATCAGCCCCAGCATTTT. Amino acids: CATSRSRDRNSNQPQHF.

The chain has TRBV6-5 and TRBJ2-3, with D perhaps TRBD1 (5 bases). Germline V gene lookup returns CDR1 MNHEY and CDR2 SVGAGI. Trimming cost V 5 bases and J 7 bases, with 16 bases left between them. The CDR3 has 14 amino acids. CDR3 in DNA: TGTGCCAGCAGTCCAGGACATCCCCCAAATACGCAGTATTTT. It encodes CASSPGHPPNTQYF.

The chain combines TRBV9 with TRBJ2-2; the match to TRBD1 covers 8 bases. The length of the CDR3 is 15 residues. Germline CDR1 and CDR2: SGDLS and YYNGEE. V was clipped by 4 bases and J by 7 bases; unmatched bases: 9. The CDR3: CASSPRTGINGELFF. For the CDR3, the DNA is TGTGCCAGCAGCCCAAGGACAGGGATCAACGGGGAGCTGTTTTTT.

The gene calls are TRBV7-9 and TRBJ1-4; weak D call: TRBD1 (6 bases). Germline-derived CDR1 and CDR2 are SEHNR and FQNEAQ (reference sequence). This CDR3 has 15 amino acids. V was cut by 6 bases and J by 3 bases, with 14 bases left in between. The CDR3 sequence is CASRKGGAANEKLFF. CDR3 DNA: TGTGCCAGCAGAAAGGGGGGGGCCGCTAATGAAAAACTGTTTTTT.

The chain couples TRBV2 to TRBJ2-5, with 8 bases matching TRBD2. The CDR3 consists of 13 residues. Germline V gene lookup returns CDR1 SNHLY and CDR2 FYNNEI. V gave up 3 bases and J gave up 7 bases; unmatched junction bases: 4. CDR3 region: CASSDGRGVTQYF. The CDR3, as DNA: TGTGCCAGCAGTGACGGGAGGGGCGTGACCCAGTACTTC.

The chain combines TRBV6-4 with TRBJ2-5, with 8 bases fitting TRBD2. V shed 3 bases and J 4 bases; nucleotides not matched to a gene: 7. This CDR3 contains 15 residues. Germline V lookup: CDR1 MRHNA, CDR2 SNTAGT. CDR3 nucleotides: TGTGCCAGCAGTGAATCCAGCGGGGGAGGAGAGACCCAGTACTTC. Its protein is CASSESSGGGETQYF.

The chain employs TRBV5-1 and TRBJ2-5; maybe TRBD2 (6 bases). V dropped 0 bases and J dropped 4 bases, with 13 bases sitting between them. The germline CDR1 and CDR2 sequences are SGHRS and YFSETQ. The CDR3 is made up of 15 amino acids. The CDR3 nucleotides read TGCGCCAGCAGCTTGGCCGCCGGGGGAGGAGAGACCCAGTACTTC. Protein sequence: CASSLAAGGGETQYF. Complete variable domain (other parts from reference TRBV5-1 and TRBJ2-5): KAGVTQTPRYLIKTRGQQVTLSCSPISGHRSVSWYQQTPGQGLQFLFEYFSETQRNKGNFPGRFSGRQFSNSRSEMNVSTLELGDSALYLCASSLAAGGGETQYFGPGTRLLVL.